Each of the 24 T cell receptor beta chains below was sequenced from the same sample in a study of control samples from healthy donors and cancer patients. Clones were sequenced by immunoSEQ multiplex PCR, and TCRdb holds only the in-frame ones, with some missing. Here the sample spans about 100,000 clones, 80% to 90% being singletons. Material for sequencing was blood. Receptors were obtained from a man under 40 in good health.

The chain uses TRBV7-2 and TRBJ1-2, with TRBD1 matching over 7 bases. This CDR3 spans 16 amino acids. J lost 6 bases, V lost 5 bases, and 15 bases had no gene match. CDR1 is SGHTA and CDR2 is FQGNSA in the germline V gene. The chain's CDR3 is CASSISGQISSHGYTF. The CDR3 coding sequence is TGTGCCAGCAGCATCTCGGGACAGATCTCCTCTCATGGCTACACCTTC.

This clone showed up just once. The CDR3 is CASSLRLAGNNEQFF. In DNA form, the CDR3 reads TGTGCCAGCAGCTTAAGGCTAGCGGGAAACAATGAGCAGTTCTTC. This chain joins TRBV7-2 and TRBJ2-1; 9 nucleotides line up with TRBD2. The CDR3 length is 15 residues. From germline, CDR1 is SGHTA and CDR2 FQGNSA. V lost 2 bases to trimming and J lost 5 bases; unmatched junction nucleotides: 4.

The rearrangement links TRBV4-1 to TRBJ2-7, with D unresolved. V lost 5 bases to trimming and J lost 2 bases, with 10 bases between them. CDR1 is MGHRA, CDR2 YSYEKL, per germline. The CDR3 runs to 13 residues. CDR3 sequence reads: CASSGTWAYEQYF. In DNA, the CDR3 is TGCGCCAGCAGCGGCACATGGGCCTACGAGCAGTACTTC.

The CDR3 DNA is TGTGCCATCAGTGAGCCGGCGGGGGGGGCCGAAGCTTTCTTT. As protein: CAISEPAGGAEAFF. The rearrangement links TRBV10-3 to TRBJ1-1, with TRBD1 as a possible D gene (6 bases). This CDR3 is 14 amino acids long. Germline CDR1 is ENHRY and CDR2 is SYGVKD. The germline V and J ends were trimmed by 2 bases and 8 bases, with 15 bases remaining between them.

V gene TRBV7-8 combines with J gene TRBJ1-6; 11 positions match TRBD1. The CDR3 runs to 15 residues. V dropped 3 bases and J dropped 8; count of bases not matched to a gene: 3. Germline values: CDR1 SGHVS, CDR2 FQNEAQ. DNA of the CDR3: TGTGCCAGCAGCTTTGGACAGGGGGCTGATTCACCCCTCCACTTT. It specifies CASSFGQGADSPLHF.

The chain combines TRBV7-3 with TRBJ2-1, with TRBD2 identical over 10 bases. The germline V gene encodes CDR1 SGHTA and CDR2 FQGTGA. The CDR3 has 17 amino acids. J gave up 4 bases and V 2 bases, and 8 bases lay outside the gene matches. This chain's CDR3 is CASSLPIAGGVYNEQFF. The CDR3 nucleotides read TGTGCCAGCAGCTTACCAATAGCGGGAGGCGTTTACAATGAGCAGTTCTTC.

The V gene is TRBV19, the J gene TRBJ2-7, with 11 positions matching TRBD2. With 2 bases clipped from V and 3 bases from J, the junction kept 6 bases outside the gene matches. The germline V gene encodes CDR1 LNHDA and CDR2 SQIVND (reference sequence). This CDR3 is built from 16 residues. CDR3 residues: CASSIQLAGDSYEQYF. The CDR3 region has the DNA TGTGCCAGTAGTATACAACTAGCGGGAGACAGCTACGAGCAGTACTTC.

The chain carries TRBV7-9 and TRBJ1-1; 10 bases match TRBD1. There are 17 residues in the CDR3. The V gene end was trimmed by 2 bases and the J gene end by 1 base; junction bases not matched to a gene: 7. The germline V gene encodes CDR1 SEHNR and CDR2 FQNEAQ (reference sequence). CDR3: CASSLWTGGLANTEAFF. The CDR3 region has the DNA TGTGCCAGCAGCTTATGGACAGGGGGTTTGGCGAACACTGAAGCTTTCTTT. Full variable domain (outside the CDR3, taken from reference TRBV7-9 and TRBJ1-1): DTGVSQNPRHKITKRGQNVTFRCDPISEHNRLYWYRQTLGQGPEFLTYFQNEAQLEKSRLLSDRFSAERPKGSFSTLEIQRTEQGDSAMYLCASSLWTGGLANTEAFFGQGTRLTVV.

J is TRBJ2-2 and V is TRBV29-1, with 8 nucleotides matching TRBD2. This CDR3 contains 13 residues. Per the germline V gene, CDR1 is SQVTM and CDR2 is ANQGSEA. V trimming: 7 bases; J trimming: 6 bases; junction bases outside the gene matches: 7. CDR3 nucleotide sequence: TGCAGCGGGGGGGGACTAGGCTCCGGGGAGCTGTTTTTT. Translated: CSGGGLGSGELFF.

V is TRBV7-2 and J is TRBJ2-2, with D possibly matching TRBD1 (5 bases). Germline V gives CDR1 SGHTA, CDR2 FQGNSA. Trimming took 7 bases from V and 1 from J, leaving 16 bases between them. The CDR3 runs 16 residues. CDR3 bases: TGTGCCAGCACCTCGGCACAGGTGGGGAACACCGGGGAGCTGTTTTTT. Its protein product is CASTSAQVGNTGELFF.

V usage is TRBV30 and J usage is TRBJ2-4, with a tentative D call TRBD2 (5 bases). The CDR3 totals 13 residues. The V gene lost 1 base and the J gene lost 3 bases, with 7 bases spanning the gap. From germline, CDR1 is GTSNPN and CDR2 SVGIG (reference sequence). CDR3 sequence reads: CAWSGEIKNIQYF. Here the CDR3 DNA reads TGTGCCTGGAGTGGGGAGATCAAAAACATTCAGTACTTC.

The count of this clone is one. The chain joins TRBV4-2 to TRBJ2-7, with D perhaps matching TRBD1 (5 bases). CDR3 length: 15 amino acids. Trimming removed 0 bases from V and 2 bases from J, with 11 bases in between. Germline V CDR1 and CDR2: LGHNA, YNFKEQ. The CDR3 spells CASSQERRTPYEQYF. In DNA form, the CDR3 reads TGTGCCAGCAGCCAAGAGAGGCGGACACCCTACGAGCAGTACTTC.

V is TRBV30 and J is TRBJ2-1, with 12 bases fitting TRBD2. The germline CDR1 and CDR2 sequences are GTSNPN and SVGIG (reference sequence). CDR3 length: 15 amino acids. J lost 4 bases, V lost 2 bases, and 3 bases had no gene match. The CDR3 is CAWSSLAGGYNEQFF. In DNA form, the CDR3 reads TGTGCCTGGAGTTCCCTAGCGGGAGGGTACAATGAGCAGTTCTTC.

V gene TRBV19 combines with J gene TRBJ2-5; 11 nucleotides agree with TRBD1. V lost 6 bases and J lost 2; bases outside the gene matches: 5. The CDR3 extends over 15 amino acids. The germline V gene encodes CDR1 LNHDA and CDR2 SQIVND (reference sequence). CDR3 DNA: TGTGCCAGTAGCTCCGGGACAGGGGGACAAGAGACCCAGTACTTC. It codes for CASSSGTGGQETQYF.

This chain joins TRBV2 and TRBJ2-1; 9 bases agree with TRBD1. With V trimmed by 3 bases and J by 9 bases, 6 bases remained unmatched. The CDR3 consists of 14 residues. CDR1 SNHLY and CDR2 FYNNEI come from the germline V gene. This chain's CDR3 is CASSESGQGSEQFF. In nucleotides, the CDR3 is TGTGCCAGCAGTGAGAGTGGACAGGGGAGTGAGCAGTTCTTC.

The chain links TRBV3-1 (or the pseudogene TRBV3-2) to TRBJ1-2, with D possibly matching TRBD1 (5 bases). CDR1 is LGHDT and CDR2 is YNNKEL in the germline V gene (reference sequence). The germline V and J ends were trimmed by 4 bases and 1 base, with 22 bases remaining between them. The CDR3 runs 18 residues. The CDR3 sequence is CASSPPVRQGLFNYGYTF. CDR3 DNA sequence: TGTGCCAGCAGCCCCCCAGTTCGGCAGGGATTATTTAACTATGGCTACACCTTC.

V gene TRBV9 combines with J gene TRBJ2-2; D possibly corresponds to TRBD2 (6 bases). The CDR3 covers 16 residues. V lost 0 bases to trimming and J lost 6 bases, with 15 bases between them. The germline CDR1 and CDR2 sequences are SGDLS and YYNGEE. The DNA of the CDR3 is TGTGCCAGCAGCGTAGCGGCGGGAAACGATCCCGGGGAGCTGTTTTTT. It specifies CASSVAAGNDPGELFF. Full variable domain (remainder filled in from reference TRBV9 and TRBJ2-2): DSGVTQTPKHLITATGQRVTLRCSPRSGDLSVYWYQQSLDQGLQFLIQYYNGEERAKGNILERFSAQQFPDLHSELNLSSLELGDSALYFCASSVAAGNDPGELFFGEGSRLTVL.

The gene calls are TRBV4-2 and TRBJ2-3, with D tentatively TRBD1 (7 bases). This CDR3 region has 15 residues. Germline V gene sequence: CDR1 LGHNA, CDR2 YNFKEQ. The V and J ends lost 5 bases and 1 base respectively, with 13 bases between them. CDR3 sequence: CASSRQGGGTDTQYF. CDR3 nucleotide sequence: TGTGCCAGCAGCAGACAGGGAGGAGGCACAGATACGCAGTATTTT.

The chain has TRBV18 and TRBJ1-1; D is unclear. Germline V gene data show CDR1 as KGHSH and CDR2 as LQKENI. This CDR3 comprises 15 residues. The V and J ends lost 4 bases and 1 base respectively, with 13 bases between them. CDR3 loop: CASSQRHEPNTEAFF. CDR3 DNA: TGTGCCAGCTCACAAAGACATGAGCCGAACACTGAAGCTTTCTTT.

This chain joins TRBV12-3 or TRBV12-4 and TRBJ1-5, with D unresolved. The CDR3 covers 11 residues. Trimming pared 8 bases from V and 0 bases from J, leaving 2 bases between. CDR3 region: CASASNQPQHF. CDR3 sequence (DNA): TGTGCCAGCGCTAGCAATCAGCCCCAGCATTTT.

This chain joins TRBV27 and TRBJ2-7; possibly TRBD2 for D (5 bases). The CDR3 has 15 residues. Germline V gene sequence: CDR1 MNHEY, CDR2 SMNVEV (reference sequence). The V end was cut by 6 bases, the J end by 9 bases, with 24 bases between. CDR3 DNA: TGTGCCAGCAGACCCGTCAAAAGCGGACTTACGAGGCAGTACTTC. This encodes CASRPVKSGLTRQYF.

This chain connects TRBV27 to TRBJ2-7; D may be TRBD2 (8 bases). Germline V lookup: CDR1 MNHEY, CDR2 SMNVEV (reference sequence). The length of the CDR3 is 17 residues. V was pared by 2 bases and J by 2 bases, with 19 bases between. This CDR3 is CASSLGPGGGNAYEQYF. The CDR3 coding sequence is TGTGCCAGCAGTTTAGGCCCGGGAGGGGGCAACGCCTACGAGCAGTACTTC.

This clone was detected only a few times. The V call is TRBV4-3, the J call TRBJ2-7; D gene ambiguous. The germline CDR1 and CDR2 sequences are LGHNA and YSLEER. Between the trimmed V and J ends, which lost 4 bases and 2 bases, there was a span of 15 bases. This CDR3 has 15 amino acids. This chain's CDR3 is CASSRYVGVPYEQYF. In DNA, the CDR3 is TGCGCCAGCAGCCGATATGTTGGCGTCCCCTACGAGCAGTACTTC.

The chain is built from TRBV10-1 and TRBJ2-7; weak D call: TRBD2 (6 bases). Germline loops: CDR1 WNHNN, CDR2 SYGVQD (reference sequence). CDR3 length equals 15 residues. V lost 7 bases, J lost 0 bases, and 16 bases lay in between. This CDR3 reads CASNLPGARSYEQYF. In nucleotides, the CDR3 is TGCGCCAGCAACCTGCCGGGAGCACGCTCCTACGAGCAGTACTTC.